The present entry profiles one TCR beta chain with its context. Any history of autoimmune disease or systemic immunosuppression disqualified patients. Researchers took blood at baseline, on cycle 4 day 1, and on cycle 7 day 1. Libraries were prepared by immunoSEQ multiplex PCR; TCRdb keeps only in-frame clonotypes and omits some of them. Of about 82,000 clones listed, about 91% are singletons. V was pared by 5 bases and J by 5 bases, with 16 bases between. This CDR3 contains 15 residues. The germline V gene has CDR1 SGHTA and CDR2 FQGTGA. This entry belongs to a study of OX40 agonist ivuxolimab in advanced cancers.

The sample in question was CD4+ or CD8+ T cells sorted from blood, obtained in a trial of the OX40 agonist ivuxolimab. The clonotype originates from an adult with an advanced solid tumor such as melanoma, head and neck, liver or kidney cancer. The chain couples TRBV7-3 to TRBJ2-1; either TRBD1 or TRBD2 may fit D (5 bases each). The CDR3 here is CASSAGPGTDNEQFF. CDR3 nucleotides: TGTGCCAGCAGCGCCGGACCGGGGACGGACAATGAGCAGTTCTTC.